Listed below are T cell receptor beta chains from one sample, sequenced in a study of CD8 T cells in Susac syndrome. TCRdb fed the immunoSEQ multiplex PCR reads into MiXCR, producing one record per CDR3 protein. The sample has under 250,000 distinct CDR3 sequences, 93% seen once; the top ten hold 0.06% to 0.08%. The specimen was CD4+ T cells from PBMCs. The receptors stem from a human donor with multiple sclerosis. CDR3s include the opening cysteine and the closing phenylalanine or tryptophan. The D gene is left open where the match is weak. The size entry is marked missing in some rows and otherwise reads once, few, many or a size class.

J,D,V,size,DNA,CDR3
TRBJ2-3,TRBD1,TRBV7-3,NA,TGTGCCAGCAGTCCCAGGGGGCAGGGAACAGATACGCAGTATTTT,CASSPRGQGTDTQYF
TRBJ1-1,NA,TRBV9,NA,TGTGCCAGCAGCGTTCAGATGAACACTGAAGCTTTCTTT,CASSVQMNTEAFF
TRBJ2-1,NA,TRBV13,NA,TGTGCCAGCAGCTTAGCAATCCATGGGGGTACGAATGAGCAGTTCTTC,CASSLAIHGGTNEQFF
TRBJ2-7,TRBD2,TRBV13,NA,TGTGCCAGCAGCGCCTCCGGGGGGTTGGGCGAGCAGTACTTC,CASSASGGLGEQYF
TRBJ2-5,NA,TRBV7-3,once,TGTGCCAGACGCCGGGAGACCCAGTACTTC,CARRRETQYF
TRBJ2-7,NA,TRBV23-1,NA,TGCGCCAGCAGTCAATCGTCCGGGGAACGGGACCAGCCCTACGAGCAGTACTTC,CASSQSSGERDQPYEQYF
TRBJ2-2,TRBD2,TRBV27,NA,TGTGCCAGCAGTAAGACCGGGACTAGCGGGGGGAACCTCAGAGGCGGGGAGCTGTTTTTT,CASSKTGTSGGNLRGGELFF
TRBJ2-1,NA,TRBV11-1,NA,TGTGCCAGCAGCTCCTCTAATGAGCAGTTCTTC,CASSSSNEQFF
TRBJ1-3,NA,TRBV6-1,NA,TGTGCCAGCAGTCGGAGGGGACATTACTCTGGAAACACCATATATTTT,CASSRRGHYSGNTIYF
TRBJ2-1,TRBD1,TRBV7-3,NA,TGTGCCAGCAGCCTGGGACAGACATACAATGAGCAGTTCTTC,CASSLGQTYNEQFF
TRBJ1-4,NA,TRBV5-1,NA,TGCGCCAGCAGGGTCCCAGGGGATGAAAAACTGTTTTTT,CASRVPGDEKLFF
TRBJ2-3,TRBD1,TRBV24-1,NA,TGTGCCACCAGTGACTCGACAGGGTCAGATACGCAGTATTTT,CATSDSTGSDTQYF
TRBJ1-3,NA,TRBV28,once,TGTGCCACCAGAACTCAGGGATACTCTGGAAACACCATATATTTT,CATRTQGYSGNTIYF
TRBJ1-1,NA,TRBV5-6,NA,TGTGCCAGCAGCTCCTTGAAGGCACCGAACACTGAAGCTTTCTTT,CASSSLKAPNTEAFF
TRBJ1-2,TRBD1,TRBV5-1,few,TGCGCCAGCAGCTGGGGGACAGCAAACTCCTATGGCTACACCTTC,CASSWGTANSYGYTF
TRBJ2-1,TRBD1,TRBV5-1,once,TGCGCCAGCAGGGAGGACAGGGCTCCCGATGAGCAGTTCTTC,CASREDRAPDEQFF
TRBJ2-2,NA,TRBV12-3/TRBV12-4,few,TGTGCCAGCAGTTTTGAGACCGGGGAGCTGTTTTTT,CASSFETGELFF
TRBJ2-2,NA,TRBV18,NA,TGTGCCAGCTCACCACGCACAGGGCTTAACACCGGGGAGCTGTTTTTT,CASSPRTGLNTGELFF
TRBJ1-1,NA,TRBV29-1,NA,TGCAGCGTTGCGGAGACAGCTGAAGCTTTCTTT,CSVAETAEAFF
TRBJ2-1,TRBD1,TRBV29-1,NA,TGCAGCGTCAATGGACAGGGGGTCGACAATGAGCAGTTCTTC,CSVNGQGVDNEQFF
TRBJ1-2,NA,TRBV30,NA,TGTGCCTTCCGACAGGCTAACTATGGCTACACCTTC,CAFRQANYGYTF
TRBJ2-4,TRBD1,TRBV4-1,NA,TGCGCCAGCAGCCAAAGGGACAGGGAGGTTCAGTACTTC,CASSQRDREVQYF
TRBJ1-6,TRBD1,TRBV3-1,NA,TGTGCCAGCAGCCAAGGAACAGGGGCGGGCAATTCACCCCTCCACTTT,CASSQGTGAGNSPLHF
TRBJ1-5,NA,TRBV6-6,NA,TGTGCCAGCGCCGGGACATATAATCAGCCCCAGCATTTT,CASAGTYNQPQHF
TRBJ1-2,NA,TRBV6-6,NA,TGTGCCAGCAGATCACCAGGTGTGGTGGACTATGGCTACACCTTC,CASRSPGVVDYGYTF
TRBJ2-5,NA,TRBV9,NA,TGTGCCAGCAGCGTACTGGGTGGAGAGACCCAGTACTTC,CASSVLGGETQYF
TRBJ1-5,NA,TRBV30,NA,TGTGCCTGGGACAAAAAAGGACGGGGCAATCAGCCCCAGCATTTT,CAWDKKGRGNQPQHF
TRBJ1-5,NA,TRBV15,NA,TGTGCCACCAGTAGAACGGCGAGTAGCAATCAGCCCCAGCATTTT,CATSRTASSNQPQHF
TRBJ2-3,NA,TRBV2,NA,TGTGCCAGCAGGAAAGGGACGACAGATACGCAGTATTTT,CASRKGTTDTQYF
TRBJ2-3,TRBD2,TRBV3-1,NA,TGTGCCAGCAGTGGAGATGGGGAGGGTACGCAGTATTTT,CASSGDGEGTQYF
TRBJ2-3,NA,TRBV5-4,NA,TGTGCCAGCAGCTTGGTTGGTGAAGATACGCAGTATTTT,CASSLVGEDTQYF
TRBJ1-1,NA,TRBV7-8,NA,TGTGCCAGCACCCCTCCGGGGACAGAAGCTTTCTTT,CASTPPGTEAFF
TRBJ2-5,NA,TRBV11-2,NA,TGTGCCAGCAGCCTGGGGGATCGGCAGACCCAGTACTTC,CASSLGDRQTQYF
TRBJ2-6,NA,TRBV3-1,NA,TGTGCCAGCAGCCCCCACCGGGGGCTAGGGGCCAACGTCCTGACTTTC,CASSPHRGLGANVLTF
TRBJ1-4,NA,TRBV29-1,few,TGCAGCATTTGGGGGTATGATGAAAAACTGTTTTTT,CSIWGYDEKLFF
TRBJ1-1,NA,TRBV3-1,NA,TGTGCCAGCAGCCAAGCAGAACTCATGAACACTGAAGCTTTCTTT,CASSQAELMNTEAFF
TRBJ1-1,TRBD1,TRBV29-1,once,TGCAGCGTTGACATACAGGGGGTAGGCACTGAAGCTTTCTTT,CSVDIQGVGTEAFF